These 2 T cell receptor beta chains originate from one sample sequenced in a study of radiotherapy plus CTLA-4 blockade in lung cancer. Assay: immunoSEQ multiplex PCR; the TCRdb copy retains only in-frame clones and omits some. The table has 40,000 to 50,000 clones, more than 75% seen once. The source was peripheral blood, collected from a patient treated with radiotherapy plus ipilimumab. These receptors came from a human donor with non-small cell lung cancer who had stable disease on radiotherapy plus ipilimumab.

The CDR3 reads CASSLVGGGYEQYF. CDR3 DNA sequence: TGTGCCAGCAGCCTAGTCGGGGGGGGCTACGAGCAGTACTTC. The chain employs TRBV6-5 and TRBJ2-7; 8 bases are shared with TRBD2. V lost 6 bases and J lost 3; bases outside the gene matches: 7. The V gene's germline CDR1 is MNHEY and CDR2 SVGAGI. This CDR3 is built from 14 residues.

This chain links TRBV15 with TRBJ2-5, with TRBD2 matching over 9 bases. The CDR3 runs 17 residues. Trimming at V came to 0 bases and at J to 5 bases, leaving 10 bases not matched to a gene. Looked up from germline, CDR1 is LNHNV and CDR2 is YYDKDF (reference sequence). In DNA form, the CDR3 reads TGTGCCACCAGCAGAGATGGGAGCGGGCGGGAGGGGGAGACCCAGTACTTC. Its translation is CATSRDGSGREGETQYF. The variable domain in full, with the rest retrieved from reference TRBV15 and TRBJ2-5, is DAMVIQNPRYQVTQFGKPVTLSCSQTLNHNVMYWYQQKSSQAPKLLFHYYDKDFNNEADTPDNFQSRRPNTSFCFLDIRSPGLGDTAMYLCATSRDGSGREGETQYFGPGTRLLVL.